This T cell receptor (beta chain) was retrieved from a study of cytomegalovirus exposure and HLA in healthy donors. Study observations and caveats: Within a later analysis, the majority of CMV-associated TCR beta chains appeared HLA-restricted.

Germline V lookup: CDR1 SGHNT, CDR2 YENEEA. Trimming left V 3 bases short and J 8 bases short, with 23 bases between. The length of the CDR3 is 17 residues. This PCR relied on a set of 60 Vbeta primers and 13 Jbeta primers. The table came from immunoSEQ multiplex PCR; TCRdb's copy has only in-frame clones and leaves some out. The profile shows under 150,000 clones, 75% to 85% of them singletons. For this clone: Its antigen is undetermined.

Source material: PBMCs. This receptor was obtained from a woman between 35 and 50 years old in good health and CMV-seropositive. The chain uses TRBV11-3 and TRBJ2-1, with D perhaps matching TRBD2 (6 bases). CDR3 amino acids: CASSFEPGLTLRDEQFF. CDR3 sequence (DNA): TGTGCCAGCAGCTTCGAGCCGGGACTCACCTTGAGGGATGAGCAGTTCTTC.